This T cell receptor (beta chain) was recovered during a study of blood T cell repertoires in COVID-19 (dated by TCRdb to 2020 to 2022). Context from the whole study: Collaborator samples came from the United States, Italy and Spain and covered acute and convalescent phases of COVID-19. The repertoires were made available in a free public database intended to serve as a resource for research on the immune response to SARS-CoV-2. Subjects who had been exposed to COVID-19, were actively infected with it, or had recovered from it provided the deeply sampled blood TCRbeta repertoires that made up the dataset. The prospective study material was composed of cDNA or gDNA derived from T cells, B-cell-depleted T cells, or PBMCs. HLA class I and class II types, where available, came from metadata supplied by the sample provider rather than from assay-based typing. Sample metadata almost always included a de-identified subject ID, COVID-19 status, age in years and sex. The samples were drawn from two sources: the first 160 participants of the ongoing ImmuneRACE study, and 1,254 subjects contributed by 6 global collaborators. General findings and caveats noted by the study authors: How much clinical and demographic metadata was included differed by source and by participant, and the metadata was provided uncurated.

Points on this clone: The clone's antigen remains unknown. The record has no base qualities; no much larger clone is one base away.

At one collaborating source in Seattle, patients were enrolled during active infection and were followed longitudinally through the course of disease. Whole blood was collected in K2EDTA tubes by collaborating institutions according to the institutions' own protocols. Collaborator samples were shipped for TCRbeta analysis as frozen whole blood, isolated PBMCs, or DNA extracted from either sample type. The germline V gene yields KGHDR for CDR1 and SFDVKD for CDR2. A distance of 9 bases separates the germline ends of V and J, which lose 3 bases and 10 bases respectively. Including the terminal cysteine and phenylalanine, the CDR3 comprises 12 residues. Here the CDR3 DNA is all that survives: 36 bases in frame from base 1. The immunoSEQ Assay, a bias-controlled multiplex PCR, was used to amplify TCRbeta CDR3 regions from genomic DNA. The original methods were these. Within the assay, amplification of reference gene primers was used to estimate how many nucleated cells each sample contained. To quantify the absolute abundance of each unique TCRbeta CDR3 rearrangement, sequence reads were collapsed and filtered. For each sample, productive Simpson clonality was calculated as the square root of Simpson's diversity index across productive rearrangements. Held by TCRdb, this immuneACCESS table contains in-frame sequences only and omits some clones. Under half of the omission traces to an unresolved V gene where checked; the cause of the rest is unknown. That table supplies the V and J calls and clone size; D and trimming were determined from the DNA. The sample table contains 35,000 to 40,000 clones; only one count was recorded for roughly 74% of them. The ten top clones hold over 9.5% of the sample.

The source is a man between 65 and 85 years old with COVID-19, enrolled during active disease. This chain joins TRBV24-1 to TRBJ1-5, with the D gene not confidently named. The sample taken for sequencing was peripheral blood. The DNA is TGTGCCACCAGTGATCTCGGAGGACCCCAGCATTTT. This gives the protein CATSDLGGPQHF.